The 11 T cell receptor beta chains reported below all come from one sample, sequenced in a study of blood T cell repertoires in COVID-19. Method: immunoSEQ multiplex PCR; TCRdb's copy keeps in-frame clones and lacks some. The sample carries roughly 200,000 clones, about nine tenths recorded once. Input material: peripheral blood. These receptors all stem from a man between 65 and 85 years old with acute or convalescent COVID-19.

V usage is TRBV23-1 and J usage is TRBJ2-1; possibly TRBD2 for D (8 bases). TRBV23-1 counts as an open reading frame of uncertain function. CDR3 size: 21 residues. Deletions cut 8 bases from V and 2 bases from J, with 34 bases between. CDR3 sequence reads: CASSLARGGSAGRAPYNEQFF. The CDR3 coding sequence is TGCGCCAGCTCGCTCGCCAGGGGGGGTTCGGCCGGGAGGGCCCCCTACAATGAGCAGTTCTTC.

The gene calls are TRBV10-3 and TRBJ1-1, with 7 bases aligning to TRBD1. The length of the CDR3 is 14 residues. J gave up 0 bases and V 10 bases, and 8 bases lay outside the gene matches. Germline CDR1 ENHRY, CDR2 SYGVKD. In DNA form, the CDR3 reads TGTGCCACTCAAACCGGGACAGTGAACACTGAAGCTTTCTTT. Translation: CATQTGTVNTEAFF.

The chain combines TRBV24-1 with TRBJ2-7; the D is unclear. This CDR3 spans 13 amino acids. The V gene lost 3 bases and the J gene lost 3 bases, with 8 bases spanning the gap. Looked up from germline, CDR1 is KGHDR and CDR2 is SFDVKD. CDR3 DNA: TGTGCCACCAGTGATATACAGAGCTACGAGCAGTACTTC. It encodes CATSDIQSYEQYF.

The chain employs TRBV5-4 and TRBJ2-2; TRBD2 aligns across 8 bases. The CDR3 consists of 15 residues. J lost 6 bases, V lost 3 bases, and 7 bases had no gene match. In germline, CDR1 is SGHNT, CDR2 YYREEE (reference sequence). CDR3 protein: CASSSGGLEAGELFF. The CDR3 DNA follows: TGTGCCAGCAGCTCGGGGGGGCTTGAGGCCGGGGAGCTGTTTTTT. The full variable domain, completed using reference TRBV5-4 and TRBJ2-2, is ETGVTQSPTHLIKTRGQQVTLRCSSQSGHNTVSWYQQALGQGPQFIFQYYREEENGRGNFPPRFSGLQFPNYSSELNVNALELDDSALYLCASSSGGLEAGELFFGEGSRLTVL.

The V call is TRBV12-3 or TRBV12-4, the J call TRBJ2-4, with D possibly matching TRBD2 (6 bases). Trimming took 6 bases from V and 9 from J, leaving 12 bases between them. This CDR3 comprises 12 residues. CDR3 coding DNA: TGTGCCAGCAGCGCGGGGTGGGCCATTCAGTACTTC. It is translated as CASSAGWAIQYF.

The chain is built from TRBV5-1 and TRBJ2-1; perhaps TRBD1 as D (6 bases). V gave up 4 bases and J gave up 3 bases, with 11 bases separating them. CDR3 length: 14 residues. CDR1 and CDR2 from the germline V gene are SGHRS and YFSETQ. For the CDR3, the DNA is TGCGCCAGCAGCCCAGGGGACGGCTACAATGAGCAGTTCTTC. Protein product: CASSPGDGYNEQFF.

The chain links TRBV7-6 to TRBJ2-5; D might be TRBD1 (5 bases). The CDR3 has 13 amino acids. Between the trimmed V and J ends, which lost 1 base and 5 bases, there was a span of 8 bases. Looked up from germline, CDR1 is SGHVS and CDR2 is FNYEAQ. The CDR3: CASSLGHRETQYF. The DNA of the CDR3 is TGTGCCAGCAGCTTAGGCCACAGGGAGACCCAGTACTTC.

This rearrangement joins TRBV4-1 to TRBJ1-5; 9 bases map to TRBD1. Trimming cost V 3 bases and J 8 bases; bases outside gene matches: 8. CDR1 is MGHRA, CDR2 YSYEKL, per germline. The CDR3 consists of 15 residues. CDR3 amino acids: CASSHPGQGSKPQHF. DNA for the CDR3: TGCGCCAGCAGCCATCCGGGACAGGGAAGCAAGCCCCAGCATTTT.

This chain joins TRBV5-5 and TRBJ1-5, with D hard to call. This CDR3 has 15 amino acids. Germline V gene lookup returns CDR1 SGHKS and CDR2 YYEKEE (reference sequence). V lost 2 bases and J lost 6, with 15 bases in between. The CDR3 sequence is CASSFTTVESQPQHF. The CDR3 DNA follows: TGTGCCAGCAGCTTCACTACTGTGGAATCTCAGCCCCAGCATTTT.

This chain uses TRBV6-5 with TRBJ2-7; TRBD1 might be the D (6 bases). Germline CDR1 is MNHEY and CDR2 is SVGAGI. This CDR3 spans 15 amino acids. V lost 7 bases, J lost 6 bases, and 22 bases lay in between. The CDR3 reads CASIFFGGQFGEQYF. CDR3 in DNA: TGTGCCAGCATTTTCTTTGGCGGACAGTTTGGCGAGCAGTACTTC.

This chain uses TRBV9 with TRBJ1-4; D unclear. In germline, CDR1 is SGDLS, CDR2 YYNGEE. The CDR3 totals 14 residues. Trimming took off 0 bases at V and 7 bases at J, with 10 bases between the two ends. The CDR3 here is CASSVDPGIEKLFF. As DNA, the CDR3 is TGTGCCAGCAGCGTAGACCCGGGGATTGAAAAACTGTTTTTT.